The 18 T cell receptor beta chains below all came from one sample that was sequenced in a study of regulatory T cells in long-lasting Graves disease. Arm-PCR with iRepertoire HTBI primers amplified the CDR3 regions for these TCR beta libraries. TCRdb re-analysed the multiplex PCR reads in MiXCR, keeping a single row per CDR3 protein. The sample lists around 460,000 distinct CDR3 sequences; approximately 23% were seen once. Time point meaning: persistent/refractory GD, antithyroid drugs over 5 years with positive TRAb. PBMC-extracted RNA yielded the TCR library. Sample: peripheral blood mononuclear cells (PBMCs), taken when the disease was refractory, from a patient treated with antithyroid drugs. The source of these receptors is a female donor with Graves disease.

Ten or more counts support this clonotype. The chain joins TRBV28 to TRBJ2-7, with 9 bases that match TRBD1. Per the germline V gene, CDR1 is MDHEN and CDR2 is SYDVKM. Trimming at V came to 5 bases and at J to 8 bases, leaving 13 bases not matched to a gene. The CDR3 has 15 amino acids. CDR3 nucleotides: TGTGCCAGCAGTCTCTCCCAGGACAGGGGTATCAAGCAGTACTTC. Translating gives CASSLSQDRGIKQYF.

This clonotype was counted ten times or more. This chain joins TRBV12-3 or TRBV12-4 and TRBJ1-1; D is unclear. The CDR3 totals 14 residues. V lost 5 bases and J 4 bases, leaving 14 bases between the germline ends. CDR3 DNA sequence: TGTGCCAGCAGTAAAAGGGAGGGTGGCACTGAAGCTTTCTTT. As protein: CASSKREGGTEAFF.

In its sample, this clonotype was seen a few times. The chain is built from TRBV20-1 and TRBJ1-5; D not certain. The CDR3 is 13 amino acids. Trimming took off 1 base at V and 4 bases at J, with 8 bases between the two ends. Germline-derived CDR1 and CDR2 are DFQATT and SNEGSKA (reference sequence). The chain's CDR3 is CSARAPGNQPQHF. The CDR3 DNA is TGCAGTGCTAGAGCGCCCGGGAATCAGCCCCAGCATTTT.

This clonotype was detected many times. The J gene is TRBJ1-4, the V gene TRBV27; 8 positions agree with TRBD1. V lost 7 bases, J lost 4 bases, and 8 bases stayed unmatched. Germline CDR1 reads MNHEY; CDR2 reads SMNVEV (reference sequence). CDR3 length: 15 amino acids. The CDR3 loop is CASTSRTGLNEKLFF. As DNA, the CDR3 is TGTGCCAGCACCTCACGGACAGGGCTTAATGAAAAACTGTTTTTT.

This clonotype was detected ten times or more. Here the CDR3 reads CASSEVGDLYQPQHF. As DNA, the CDR3 is TGTGCCAGCAGTGAAGTGGGGGATCTGTATCAGCCCCAGCATTTT. The gene calls are TRBV6-1 and TRBJ1-5; a possible D gene is TRBD1 (5 bases). Germline V gives CDR1 MNHNS, CDR2 SASEGT. V lost 1 base, J lost 5 bases, and 12 bases lay in between. The CDR3 totals 15 residues.

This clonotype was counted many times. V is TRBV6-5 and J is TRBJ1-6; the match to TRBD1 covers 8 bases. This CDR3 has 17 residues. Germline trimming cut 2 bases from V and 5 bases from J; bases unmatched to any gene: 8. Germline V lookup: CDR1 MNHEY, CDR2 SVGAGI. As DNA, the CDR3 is TGTGCCAGCAGTTACATTTTAAGGACAGGGAATAATTCACCCCTCCACTTT. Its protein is CASSYILRTGNNSPLHF.

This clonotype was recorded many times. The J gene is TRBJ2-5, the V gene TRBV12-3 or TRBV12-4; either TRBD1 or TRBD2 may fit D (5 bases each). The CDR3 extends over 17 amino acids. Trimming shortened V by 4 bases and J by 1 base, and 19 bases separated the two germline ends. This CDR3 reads CASSYGDRLNFQETQYF. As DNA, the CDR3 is TGTGCCAGCAGTTACGGGGACCGATTGAATTTCCAAGAGACCCAGTACTTC.

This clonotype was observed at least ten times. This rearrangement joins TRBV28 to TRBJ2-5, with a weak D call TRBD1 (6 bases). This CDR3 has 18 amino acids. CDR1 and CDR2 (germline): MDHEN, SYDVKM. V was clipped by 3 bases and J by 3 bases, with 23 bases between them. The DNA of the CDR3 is TGTGCCAGCAGTTTGGGTTTGTCGTTTGGGGGCCAAGAAGAGACCCAGTACTTC. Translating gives CASSLGLSFGGQEETQYF.

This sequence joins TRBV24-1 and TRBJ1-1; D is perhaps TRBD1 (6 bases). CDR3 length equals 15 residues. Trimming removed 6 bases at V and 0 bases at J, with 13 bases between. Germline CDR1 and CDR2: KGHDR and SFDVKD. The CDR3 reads CATSPGDTLNTEAFF. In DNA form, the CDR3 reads TGTGCCACCAGTCCGGGGGACACTTTGAACACTGAAGCTTTCTTT.

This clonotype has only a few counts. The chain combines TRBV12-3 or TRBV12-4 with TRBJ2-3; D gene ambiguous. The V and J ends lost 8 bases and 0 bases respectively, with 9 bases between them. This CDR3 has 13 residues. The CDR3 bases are TGTGCCAGCTCCCTGGGCAGCACAGATACGCAGTATTTT. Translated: CASSLGSTDTQYF.

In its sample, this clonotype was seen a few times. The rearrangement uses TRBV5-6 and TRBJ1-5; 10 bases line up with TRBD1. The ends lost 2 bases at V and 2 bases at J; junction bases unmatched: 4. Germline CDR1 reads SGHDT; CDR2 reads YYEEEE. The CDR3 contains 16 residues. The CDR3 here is CASSFGTGEGNQPQHF. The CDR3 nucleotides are TGTGCCAGCAGCTTTGGGACAGGGGAAGGCAATCAGCCCCAGCATTTT.

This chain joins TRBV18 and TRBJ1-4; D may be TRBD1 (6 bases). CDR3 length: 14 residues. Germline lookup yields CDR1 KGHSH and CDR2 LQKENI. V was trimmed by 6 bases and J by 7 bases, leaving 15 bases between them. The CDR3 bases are TGTGCCAGCTCCGCGGGGGGCTACGGTGAAAAACTGTTTTTT. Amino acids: CASSAGGYGEKLFF.

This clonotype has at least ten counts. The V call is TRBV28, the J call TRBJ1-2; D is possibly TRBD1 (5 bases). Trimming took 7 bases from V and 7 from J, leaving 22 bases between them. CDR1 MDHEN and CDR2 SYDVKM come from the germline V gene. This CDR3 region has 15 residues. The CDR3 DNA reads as TGTGCCAGCACCTACAGATCCGCAGGGTATGGTGGCTACACCTTC. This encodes CASTYRSAGYGGYTF.

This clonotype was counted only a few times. The CDR3 nucleotides read TGTGCCAGCAGCCAATGGACAGTAGACCAGCCCCAGCATTTT. This codes for CASSQWTVDQPQHF. The V gene is TRBV7-2, the J gene TRBJ1-5; perhaps TRBD1 as D (6 bases). Germline CDR1 reads SGHTA; CDR2 reads FQGNSA. Trimming removed 5 bases at V and 7 bases at J, with 15 bases between. CDR3 length equals 14 residues.

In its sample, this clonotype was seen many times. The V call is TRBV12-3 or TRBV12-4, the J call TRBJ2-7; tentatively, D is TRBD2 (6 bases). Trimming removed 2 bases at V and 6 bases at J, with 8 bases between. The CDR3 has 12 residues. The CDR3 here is CASSLTGGEQYF. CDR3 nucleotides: TGTGCCAGCAGTTTAACCGGGGGCGAGCAGTACTTC.

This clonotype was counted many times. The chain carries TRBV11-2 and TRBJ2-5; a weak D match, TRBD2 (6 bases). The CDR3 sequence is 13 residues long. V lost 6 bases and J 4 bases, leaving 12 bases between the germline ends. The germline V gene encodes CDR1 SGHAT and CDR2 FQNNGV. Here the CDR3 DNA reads TGTGCCAGCAGTTTAAGCGGGCGAGAGACCCAGTACTTC. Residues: CASSLSGRETQYF.

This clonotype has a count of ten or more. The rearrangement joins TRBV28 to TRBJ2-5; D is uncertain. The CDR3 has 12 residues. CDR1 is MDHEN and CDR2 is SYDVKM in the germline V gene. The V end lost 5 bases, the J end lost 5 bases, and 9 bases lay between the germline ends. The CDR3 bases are TGTGCCAGCAGTCCGGGCACGGAGACCCAGTACTTC. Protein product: CASSPGTETQYF.

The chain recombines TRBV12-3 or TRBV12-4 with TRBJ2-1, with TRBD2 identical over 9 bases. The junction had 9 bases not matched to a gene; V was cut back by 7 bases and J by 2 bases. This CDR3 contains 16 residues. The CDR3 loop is CASKGREGPTYNEQFF. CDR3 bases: TGTGCCAGCAAGGGGCGGGAGGGCCCAACCTACAATGAGCAGTTCTTC.